This entry lists 19 T cell receptor beta chains sequenced from one sample in a study of blood T cell repertoires in COVID-19 (dated by TCRdb to about 2020). Libraries were constructed by the immunoSEQ multiplex PCR assay. The table was pulled from immuneACCESS by TCRdb, which kept in-frame rearrangements only. Such tables lose some clones; where checked, under half of the loss comes from unresolved V genes, and the rest has no known cause. The sample table contains 250,000 to 300,000 clones; only one count was recorded for over 80% of them. The top ten constitute about 10% of the sample. Source material: peripheral blood. These receptors all come from a woman in her 70s with COVID-19, enrolled during active disease.

This rearrangement joins TRBV7-2 to TRBJ2-5; no firm D call. This CDR3 spans 16 amino acids. V was pared by 1 base and J by 1 base, with 13 bases between. Germline CDR1 SGHTA, CDR2 FQGNSA. DNA for the CDR3: TGTGCCAGCAGCTTAGTATTTGGTCGACTCCAAGAGACCCAGTACTTC. It is translated as CASSLVFGRLQETQYF. The variable domain in full, with the rest retrieved from reference TRBV7-2 and TRBJ2-5, is GAGVSQSPSNKVTEKGKDVELRCDPISGHTALYWYRQSLGQGLEFLIYFQGNSAPDKSGLPSDRFSAERTGGSVSTLTIQRTQQEDSAVYLCASSLVFGRLQETQYFGPGTRLLVL.

V usage is TRBV5-5 and J usage is TRBJ2-5, with 7 bases that match TRBD2. The CDR3 has 13 residues. V lost 0 bases, J lost 5 bases, and 1 base stayed unmatched. Germline CDR1 is SGHKS and CDR2 is YYEKEE (reference sequence). CDR3 nucleotide sequence: TGTGCCAGCAGCTTGGCACTAGCGGAGACCCAGTACTTC. It encodes CASSLALAETQYF.

Of note for this clone: Other DNA sequences in this specimen translate into the identical CDR3. The chain uses TRBV28 and TRBJ1-5, with TRBD1 as a possible D gene (5 bases). From germline, CDR1 is MDHEN and CDR2 SYDVKM. V was pared by 2 bases and J by 4 bases, with 9 bases between. CDR3 length: 14 amino acids. CDR3 amino acids: CASSLGQGNQPQHF. For the CDR3, the DNA is TGTGCCAGCAGTTTAGGGCAGGGTAATCAGCCCCAGCATTTT.

The chain is built from TRBV5-1 and TRBJ2-7; perhaps TRBD2 as D (6 bases). This CDR3 region has 12 residues. Germline V CDR1 and CDR2: SGHRS, YFSETQ. V was clipped by 4 bases and J by 5 bases, with 10 bases between them. CDR3 amino acids: CASSTTSNEQYF. The CDR3 coding sequence is TGCGCCAGCAGCACCACTAGCAACGAGCAGTACTTC.

The rearrangement joins TRBV5-1 to TRBJ2-2, with D perhaps TRBD1 (5 bases). In germline, CDR1 is SGHRS, CDR2 YFSETQ. Trimming removed 0 bases from V and 1 base from J, with 7 bases in between. The CDR3 length is 15 residues. DNA for the CDR3: TGCGCCAGCAGCTTGGACAGGCAGAACACCGGGGAGCTGTTTTTT. This codes for CASSLDRQNTGELFF.

The chain joins TRBV6-6 to TRBJ1-5; D unclear. The CDR3 is made up of 13 amino acids. V shed 7 bases and J shed 0 bases, with 7 bases lying between them. Germline V gene sequence: CDR1 MNHNY, CDR2 SVGAGI (reference sequence). CDR3 residues: CASNQISNQPQHF. CDR3 coding DNA: TGTGCCAGCAATCAGATTAGCAATCAGCCCCAGCATTTT.

To note about this clone: Other DNA sequences of this sample code for an identical CDR3. The chain combines TRBV10-3 with TRBJ2-7; 10 bases match TRBD1. This CDR3 is built from 14 residues. Germline V gene lookup returns CDR1 ENHRY and CDR2 SYGVKD. The V segment lost 4 bases and the J segment 0 bases; nucleotides outside the gene matches: 0. CDR3 loop: CAISGTGGSYEQYF. CDR3 in DNA: TGTGCCATCAGTGGGACAGGGGGCTCCTACGAGCAGTACTTC.

The count of this clone is one. The chain couples TRBV11-2 to TRBJ2-7; no firm D call. Germline CDR1 is SGHAT and CDR2 is FQNNGV. The V end was cut by 0 bases, the J end by 0 bases, with 9 bases between. CDR3 length: 15 amino acids. Here the CDR3 DNA reads TGTGCCAGCAGCTTAGATGTACCCAGCTCCTACGAGCAGTACTTC. Translating gives CASSLDVPSSYEQYF.

The chain employs TRBV3-1 (or the pseudogene TRBV3-2) and TRBJ2-1; TRBD2 aligns across 7 bases. The V and J ends lost 3 bases and 4 bases, in that order; junction bases with no gene match: 9. The CDR3 consists of 16 residues. Germline CDR1 reads LGHDT; CDR2 reads YNNKEL (reference sequence). In nucleotides, the CDR3 is TGTGCCAGCAGCCACCATCCGGGGGAGGGTTACAATGAGCAGTTCTTC. Its translation: CASSHHPGEGYNEQFF.

The rearrangement joins TRBV6-2 or TRBV6-3 to TRBJ1-1; D gene unclear. V was shortened by 0 bases and J by 3 bases, with 8 bases between the two germline ends. The CDR3 has 14 residues. CDR1 is MNHEY, CDR2 SVGEGT, per germline. CDR3 amino acids: CASSYSTGYTEAFF. CDR3 nucleotide sequence: TGTGCCAGCAGTTACTCGACTGGGTACACTGAAGCTTTCTTT.

This chain connects TRBV6-6 to TRBJ1-1, with D possibly matching TRBD1 (5 bases). The CDR3 is 15 residues long. CDR1 and CDR2 (germline): MNHNY, SVGAGI (reference sequence). The ends were cut back, 5 bases at V and 4 bases at J, with 17 bases in the middle. CDR3 DNA: TGTGCCAGCAGTGCTGGGGGGTTAGTGGGCACTGAAGCTTTCTTT. Its protein product is CASSAGGLVGTEAFF.

The genes are TRBV10-3 and TRBJ2-7, with 7 nucleotides matching TRBD1. The J segment lost 0 bases and the V segment lost 5 bases, leaving 4 bases of the junction unmatched. Germline CDR1 ENHRY, CDR2 SYGVKD. CDR3 length equals 14 residues. The CDR3 region is CAISIRDSSYEQYF. For the CDR3, the DNA is TGTGCCATCAGTATCCGGGACAGCTCCTACGAGCAGTACTTC.

DNA for the CDR3: TGTGCCAGCAGCTTAGCAGCGTTTAACTATGGCTACACCTTC. It codes for CASSLAAFNYGYTF. This chain uses TRBV11-2 with TRBJ1-2, with D uncertain. The V end was cut by 1 base, the J end by 1 base, with 7 bases between. Germline CDR1 SGHAT, CDR2 FQNNGV. This CDR3 spans 14 amino acids.

In its sample, this clone was seen once. This sample includes further DNA sequences coding for the same CDR3. The V gene is TRBV6-5, the J gene TRBJ2-5; no reliable D call. Germline V lookup: CDR1 MNHEY, CDR2 SVGAGI. V shed 0 bases and J shed 5 bases, with 7 bases lying between them. CDR3 length equals 13 residues. CDR3 region: CASSYSIAETQYF. The CDR3 DNA sequence: TGTGCCAGCAGTTACTCGATAGCCGAGACCCAGTACTTC.

This chain links TRBV4-1 with TRBJ1-2; D is unresolved. Trimming stripped 1 base from V and 5 bases from J, with 8 bases between. CDR1 and CDR2 (germline): MGHRA, YSYEKL. The CDR3 sequence is 13 residues long. The CDR3 DNA is TGCGCCAGCAGCCAAGGGAGTGGATATGGCTACACCTTC. Amino acid sequence: CASSQGSGYGYTF.

The chain combines TRBV11-3 with TRBJ2-5; 10 positions match TRBD1. The junction had 6 bases not matched to a gene; V was cut back by 5 bases and J by 3 bases. There are 15 residues in the CDR3. Per the germline V gene, CDR1 is SGHNT and CDR2 is YENEEA. This CDR3 reads CASSPGTGEEETQYF. CDR3 bases: TGTGCCAGCAGCCCCGGGACAGGGGAGGAAGAGACCCAGTACTTC.

This chain links TRBV5-4 with TRBJ1-2; 9 bases are shared with TRBD1. The length of the CDR3 is 17 residues. Germline V gene sequence: CDR1 SGHNT, CDR2 YYREEE (reference sequence). V was pared by 0 bases and J by 0 bases, with 6 bases of the junction left unmatched. This CDR3 reads CASSLAGQGLTNYGYTF. The DNA for the CDR3 is TGTGCCAGCAGCTTGGCGGGACAGGGCTTGACTAACTATGGCTACACCTTC. The entire variable domain, with the rest obtained from reference TRBV5-4 and TRBJ1-2, is as follows: ETGVTQSPTHLIKTRGQQVTLRCSSQSGHNTVSWYQQALGQGPQFIFQYYREEENGRGNFPPRFSGLQFPNYSSELNVNALELDDSALYLCASSLAGQGLTNYGYTFGSGTRLTVV.

This chain uses TRBV6-6 with TRBJ2-1; D is perhaps TRBD1 (5 bases). Germline CDR1 MNHNY, CDR2 SVGAGI (reference sequence). The CDR3 contains 14 residues. V lost 4 bases and J 5 bases, leaving 12 bases between the germline ends. In nucleotides, the CDR3 is TGTGCCAGCAGTTCACAGGAGAGGCACAATGAGCAGTTCTTC. This gives the protein CASSSQERHNEQFF.

This chain links TRBV2 with TRBJ2-7; 10 bases line up with TRBD1. J gave up 4 bases and V 5 bases, and 8 bases lay outside the gene matches. This CDR3 region has 15 residues. The germline V gene encodes CDR1 SNHLY and CDR2 FYNNEI. This CDR3 is CASSRDRGPLYEQYF. The CDR3 DNA sequence: TGTGCCAGCAGTCGCGACAGGGGGCCCTTATACGAGCAGTACTTC.